Presented here are 31 T cell receptor beta chains from one specimen sequenced in a study of blood T cell repertoires in COVID-19. Produced via immunoSEQ multiplex PCR; TCRdb's table is partial and in-frame only. The sample lists around 150,000 clones; just under 85% were seen once. Sequenced material: peripheral blood. The receptors stem from a woman of 80 years or more with acute or convalescent COVID-19.

In its sample, this clone was seen many times. The V and J genes are TRBV2 and TRBJ2-7, with D possibly TRBD1 on 5 matching bases. There are 12 residues in the CDR3. CDR1 and CDR2 from the germline V gene are SNHLY and FYNNEI. With 4 bases removed from V and 12 bases from J, the gap between germline ends came to 16 bases. The CDR3 DNA is TGTGCCAGCAGTGCTCAGGGTGAAGGGCGGTACTTC. Its translation: CASSAQGEGRYF.

The chain has TRBV5-1 and TRBJ1-6; 7 nucleotides align to TRBD1. Trimming removed 4 bases from V and 6 bases from J; junction bases left unmatched: 16. CDR1 is SGHRS, CDR2 YFSETQ, per germline. The CDR3 length is 18 residues. Written as DNA, the CDR3 is TGCGCCAGCAGCCCAGGGGGAAAGGTGGGACAGAGTAATTCACCCCTCCACTTT. As protein: CASSPGGKVGQSNSPLHF.

The chain recombines TRBV7-9 with TRBJ1-1; 8 bases map to TRBD1. CDR1 and CDR2 from the germline V gene are SEHNR and FQNEAQ (reference sequence). CDR3 length equals 13 residues. V was pared by 6 bases and J by 4 bases, with 4 bases of the junction left unmatched. The DNA of the CDR3 is TGTGCCAGCAGGGGACAGGCAGGCACTGAAGCTTTCTTT. This codes for CASRGQAGTEAFF.

This chain uses TRBV4-1 with TRBJ1-2, with D possibly TRBD1 on 6 matching bases. V lost 5 bases and J lost 2, with 9 bases in between. This CDR3 has 13 amino acids. CDR1 and CDR2 from the germline V gene are MGHRA and YSYEKL. The CDR3 sequence: CASSAQGNYGYTF. Written as DNA, the CDR3 is TGCGCCAGCAGCGCACAGGGCAACTATGGCTACACCTTC.

The chain combines TRBV7-2 with TRBJ2-3, with D perhaps TRBD2 (5 bases). This CDR3 has 16 amino acids. With 1 base removed from V and 1 base from J, the gap between germline ends came to 12 bases. CDR1 and CDR2 (germline): SGHTA, FQGNSA. CDR3 coding DNA: TGTGCCAGCAGCTTAGGGGCGAGGGCGGGCACAGATACGCAGTATTTT. Residues: CASSLGARAGTDTQYF.

J is TRBJ2-5 and V is TRBV3-1 (or the pseudogene TRBV3-2); 10 bases agree with TRBD2. J lost 2 bases, V lost 0 bases, and 0 bases had no gene match. The germline CDR1 and CDR2 sequences are LGHDT and YNNKEL (reference sequence). There are 15 residues in the CDR3. CDR3 in amino acids: CASSQETSGQETQYF. The DNA of the CDR3 is TGTGCCAGCAGCCAAGAGACTAGCGGGCAAGAGACCCAGTACTTC.

The chain uses TRBV2 and TRBJ2-1, with 7 bases identical to TRBD2. This CDR3 region has 13 residues. Germline-derived CDR1 and CDR2 are SNHLY and FYNNEI. The V gene end was trimmed by 2 bases and the J gene end by 9 bases; junction bases not matched to a gene: 4. CDR3 sequence: CASSEYREAEQFF. In DNA form, the CDR3 reads TGTGCCAGCAGTGAATATCGGGAGGCTGAGCAGTTCTTC.

V gene TRBV4-1 combines with J gene TRBJ2-7, with D possibly matching TRBD2 (5 bases). This CDR3 is built from 13 residues. Germline lookup yields CDR1 MGHRA and CDR2 YSYEKL. V lost 5 bases and J 6 bases, leaving 14 bases between the germline ends. CDR3 amino acids: CASSARTVGEQYF. CDR3 coding DNA: TGCGCCAGCAGCGCTCGGACTGTCGGCGAGCAGTACTTC.

The CDR3 loop is CASREYWADTQYF. CDR3 coding DNA: TGTGCCAGCAGGGAGTATTGGGCAGATACGCAGTATTTT. The gene calls are TRBV6-5 and TRBJ2-3, with D uncertain. Germline V gene sequence: CDR1 MNHEY, CDR2 SVGAGI. V was cut by 6 bases and J by 4 bases, with 11 bases left in between. The CDR3 is 13 residues long.

V is TRBV6-5 and J is TRBJ2-3, with 10 bases identical to TRBD2. Germline trimming cut 5 bases from V and 3 bases from J; bases unmatched to any gene: 5. The CDR3 extends over 15 amino acids. The germline gives CDR1 MNHEY, CDR2 SVGAGI. The chain's CDR3 is CASSRTSGRTDTQYF. The CDR3 coding sequence is TGTGCCAGCAGTCGGACTAGCGGCAGAACAGATACGCAGTATTTT.

The chain joins TRBV5-1 to TRBJ2-5, with TRBD2 identical over 8 bases. J gave up 5 bases and V 10 bases, and 7 bases lay outside the gene matches. CDR1 and CDR2 (germline): SGHRS, YFSETQ. The CDR3 is 12 residues long. The CDR3 region has the DNA TGCGCCTCTCGGGAGGGTTCCGAGACCCAGTACTTC. It is translated as CASREGSETQYF.

CDR3 nucleotide sequence: TGTGCCAGCAGTGGCCAGAGCAATCAGCCCCAGCATTTT. The encoded protein is CASSGQSNQPQHF. This sequence joins TRBV2 and TRBJ1-5; D is undetermined. The germline V and J ends were trimmed by 4 bases and 1 base, with 5 bases remaining between them. This CDR3 contains 13 residues. Germline assignment: CDR1 SNHLY and CDR2 FYNNEI. Supplemented by reference TRBV2 and TRBJ1-5, the full variable domain reads EPEVTQTPSHQVTQMGQEVILRCVPISNHLYFYWYRQILGQKVEFLVSFYNNEISEKSEIFDDQFSVERPDGSNFTLKIRSTKLEDSAMYFCASSGQSNQPQHFGDGTRLSIL.

The V call is TRBV6-5, the J call TRBJ2-3; maybe TRBD2 (7 bases). V lost 7 bases and J lost 3, with 11 bases in between. The CDR3 covers 13 residues. From germline, CDR1 is MNHEY and CDR2 SVGAGI. The CDR3 DNA reads TGTGCCAGCATGAGGGGGGGGACAGATACGCAGTATTTT. Residues: CASMRGGTDTQYF.

The rearrangement links TRBV6-1 to TRBJ2-4, with D possibly TRBD1 on 6 matching bases. Germline V gene data show CDR1 as MNHNS and CDR2 as SASEGT. The CDR3 has 16 amino acids. Trimming cost V 1 base and J 0 bases, with 10 bases left between them. CDR3 DNA: TGTGCCAGCAGTGAAGTAGGGGGTGAAGCCAAAAACATTCAGTACTTC. The encoded protein is CASSEVGGEAKNIQYF.

In this sample, this clone turned up once. V is TRBV30 and J is TRBJ2-7; the D gene is possibly TRBD2 (5 bases). This CDR3 is built from 15 residues. Germline V gene data show CDR1 as GTSNPN and CDR2 as SVGIG (reference sequence). V lost 3 bases and J 0 bases, leaving 15 bases between the germline ends. CDR3 region: CAWSGLEGGSYEQYF. CDR3 DNA: TGTGCCTGGAGCGGACTCGAGGGTGGCTCCTACGAGCAGTACTTC.

The rearrangement links TRBV19 to TRBJ2-2; 12 bases fit TRBD2. The CDR3 consists of 15 residues. Trimming removed 5 bases from V and 9 bases from J; junction bases left unmatched: 7. Germline V gene lookup returns CDR1 LNHDA and CDR2 SQIVND (reference sequence). CDR3 DNA: TGTGCCAGTAGTCCCCAACTAGCGGGAGGCCGGGAGCTGTTTTTT. Protein product: CASSPQLAGGRELFF.

V gene TRBV5-1 combines with J gene TRBJ2-7; 8 bases are shared with TRBD1. The CDR3 length is 14 residues. Germline V gene sequence: CDR1 SGHRS, CDR2 YFSETQ. The junction had 5 bases not matched to a gene; V was cut back by 1 base and J by 5 bases. The CDR3: CASSLKDRVNEQYF. The CDR3 DNA reads TGCGCCAGCAGCTTGAAGGACAGGGTTAACGAGCAGTACTTC.

The chain is built from TRBV6-2 or TRBV6-3 and TRBJ1-2; unclear D gene. The CDR3 extends over 13 amino acids. V was clipped by 2 bases and J by 2 bases, with 6 bases between them. In germline, CDR1 is MNHEY, CDR2 SVGEGT. The CDR3 here is CASSYGQNYGYTF. DNA for the CDR3: TGTGCCAGCAGTTACGGGCAGAACTATGGCTACACCTTC.

This sequence joins TRBV3-1 (or the pseudogene TRBV3-2) and TRBJ2-7, with D perhaps TRBD2 (5 bases). The CDR3 spans 15 residues. V was pared by 6 bases and J by 6 bases, with 21 bases between. The germline V gene has CDR1 LGHDT and CDR2 YNNKEL (reference sequence). The CDR3 loop reads CASRDSGGSRLEQYF. CDR3 in DNA: TGTGCCAGCAGGGACTCTGGTGGGAGTAGGCTCGAGCAGTACTTC.

The rearrangement uses TRBV19 and TRBJ2-7; TRBD1 might be the D (6 bases). The CDR3 is made up of 14 amino acids. Germline CDR1 is LNHDA and CDR2 is SQIVND (reference sequence). Trimming took 5 bases from V and 5 from J, leaving 16 bases between them. CDR3 coding DNA: TGTGCCAGTAGTCAGGGGCGGGTCTTCGACGAGCAGTACTTC. The encoded protein is CASSQGRVFDEQYF.

J is TRBJ1-2 and V is TRBV2, with a tentative D call TRBD1 (5 bases). The CDR3 covers 16 residues. The V gene's germline CDR1 is SNHLY and CDR2 FYNNEI. V was clipped by 2 bases and J by 9 bases, with 22 bases between them. The CDR3 is CASSERATGGATRYTF. The CDR3 DNA reads TGTGCCAGCAGTGAAAGGGCGACCGGGGGAGCCACTCGCTACACCTTC.

This chain links TRBV27 with TRBJ2-1, with 10 bases that match TRBD2. Germline CDR1 is MNHEY and CDR2 is SMNVEV (reference sequence). The CDR3 is 16 amino acids. V was clipped by 8 bases and J by 0 bases; unmatched bases: 7. DNA for the CDR3: TGTGCCAGCGGACTAGCGGCCTACAGCTCCTACAATGAGCAGTTCTTC. This sequence encodes CASGLAAYSSYNEQFF.

This clone was seen more than once but under ten times. The chain combines TRBV7-6 with TRBJ2-2; 8 bases are shared with TRBD1. From germline, CDR1 is SGHVS and CDR2 FNYEAQ. The CDR3 spans 15 residues. V trimming: 3 bases; J trimming: 6 bases; junction bases outside the gene matches: 6. Here the CDR3 DNA reads TGTGCCAGCAGCTTTGGGACAGGAGGGGCCGGGGAGCTGTTTTTT. It translates to CASSFGTGGAGELFF.

V usage is TRBV9 and J usage is TRBJ1-3; a possible D gene is TRBD1 (6 bases). Trimming left V 3 bases short and J 3 bases short, with 13 bases between. CDR3 length: 15 amino acids. Germline V gene lookup returns CDR1 SGDLS and CDR2 YYNGEE. The CDR3 DNA reads TGTGCCAGCAGCGGAACAGGGTTGGGTGGAAACACCATATATTTT. Its protein is CASSGTGLGGNTIYF.

CDR3 region: CASSEVRTSIWQQYF. CDR3 DNA: TGTGCCAGCAGTGAAGTTCGGACTAGTATTTGGCAGCAGTACTTC. This chain uses TRBV6-1 with TRBJ2-7, with 7 bases that match TRBD2. V was clipped by 1 base and J by 8 bases; unmatched bases: 11. Germline V gene sequence: CDR1 MNHNS, CDR2 SASEGT. This CDR3 is 15 amino acids long.

V and J are TRBV29-1 and TRBJ2-1; perhaps TRBD2 as D (6 bases). The CDR3 has 14 amino acids. The germline gives CDR1 SQVTM, CDR2 ANQGSEA. The CDR3 DNA follows: TGCAGGGCAGGAGCCGGGAGCTCCTACAATGAGCAGTTCTTC. Translated: CRAGAGSSYNEQFF.

The rearrangement uses TRBV30 and TRBJ2-1, with 13 nucleotides matching TRBD2. The CDR3 contains 14 residues. V shed 6 bases, J shed 8 bases, and the junction held 7 bases outside the gene matches. Germline-derived CDR1 and CDR2 are GTSNPN and SVGIG (reference sequence). CDR3 loop: CACNTGTSGDEQFF. In nucleotides, the CDR3 is TGTGCCTGTAATACCGGGACTAGCGGGGATGAGCAGTTCTTC.

This chain joins TRBV6-2 or TRBV6-3 and TRBJ2-7; D perhaps matches TRBD1 (5 bases). The V end lost 4 bases, the J end lost 3 bases, and 16 bases lay between the germline ends. Germline CDR1 reads MNHEY; CDR2 reads SVGEGT. The CDR3 runs to 15 residues. The CDR3, as DNA: TGTGCCAGCAGTTGGTTGACAGAGAAAGTCTACGAGCAGTACTTC. Translating gives CASSWLTEKVYEQYF.

The chain joins TRBV18 to TRBJ1-5; the D gene is possibly TRBD1 (5 bases). V gave up 3 bases and J gave up 7 bases, with 16 bases separating them. From germline, CDR1 is KGHSH and CDR2 LQKENI. This CDR3 region has 15 residues. The DNA of the CDR3 is TGTGCCAGCTCACCTGCTCAGGGTTTAGGGCAGCCCCAGCATTTT. Its translation: CASSPAQGLGQPQHF.

V gene TRBV25-1 combines with J gene TRBJ2-5, with 8 positions matching TRBD2. Germline CDR1 reads MGHDK; CDR2 reads SYGVNS. The junction had 7 bases not matched to a gene; V was cut back by 3 bases and J by 1 base. CDR3 length: 16 amino acids. The CDR3 DNA sequence: TGTGCCAGCAGTGATGGAAGCGGGAGTCCCCAAGAGACCCAGTACTTC. Its translation: CASSDGSGSPQETQYF. The complete variable domain, with remaining parts taken from reference TRBV25-1 and TRBJ2-5, reads EADIYQTPRYLVIGTGKKITLECSQTMGHDKMYWYQQDPGMELHLIHYSYGVNSTEKGDLSSESTVSRIRTEHFPLTLESARPSHTSQYLCASSDGSGSPQETQYFGPGTRLLVL.

The gene calls are TRBV7-2 and TRBJ2-7, with 8 bases that match TRBD2. The CDR3 covers 13 residues. Germline trimming cut 3 bases from V and 5 bases from J; bases unmatched to any gene: 3. The germline V gene encodes CDR1 SGHTA and CDR2 FQGNSA. The CDR3 DNA follows: TGTGCCAGCAGCTTCCAAGCGGGAGACGAGCAGTACTTC. This codes for CASSFQAGDEQYF.